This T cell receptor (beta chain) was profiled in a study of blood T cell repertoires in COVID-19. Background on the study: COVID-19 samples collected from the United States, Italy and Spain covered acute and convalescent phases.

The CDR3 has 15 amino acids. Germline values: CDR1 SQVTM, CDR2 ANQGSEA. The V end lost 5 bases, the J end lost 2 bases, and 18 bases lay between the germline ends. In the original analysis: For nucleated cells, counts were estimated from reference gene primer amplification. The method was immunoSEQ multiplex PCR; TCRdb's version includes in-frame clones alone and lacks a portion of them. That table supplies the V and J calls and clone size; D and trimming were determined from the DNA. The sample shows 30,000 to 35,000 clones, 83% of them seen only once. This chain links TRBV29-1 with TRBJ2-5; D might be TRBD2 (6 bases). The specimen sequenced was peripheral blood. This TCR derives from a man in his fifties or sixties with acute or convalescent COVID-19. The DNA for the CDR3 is TGCAGCGTTCGAGGGCTAGCGTGGGGTCAAGAGACCCAGTACTTC. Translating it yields CSVRGLAWGQETQYF.